This TCR beta chain is from a study of cytomegalovirus exposure and HLA in healthy donors. Notes on the study in general: HLA alleles were associated with around 17,000 TCR beta sequences in a later analysis at 0.05 false discovery rate. Sequencing likely generated an artifact that appeared as a cluster of highly shared sequence variants.

Both 60 Vbeta primers and 13 Jbeta primers went into the PCR. Repertoires were generated with immunoSEQ multiplex PCR, while TCRdb's copy carries only in-frame clones and drops some. The sample holds about 160,000 clones, about 85% seen once. Concerning this clone: Its target is not known.

The sequenced sample was PBMCs. This receptor was taken from a human donor in good health.

CDR3 loop: CASSLDRGQLETQYF. The CDR3 nucleotides are TGCGCCAGCAGCTTGGACAGGGGGCAGCTGGAGACCCAGTACTTC. V and J are TRBV5-1 and TRBJ2-5, with 9 bases lining up with TRBD1. This CDR3 spans 15 amino acids. Germline CDR1 and CDR2: SGHRS and YFSETQ. Trimming cost V 0 bases and J 5 bases; bases outside gene matches: 5.